Presented here are 32 T cell receptor beta chains from one specimen sequenced in a study of early T cells in non-severe SARS-CoV-2 infection. TCRdb re-called the 5' RACE reads with MiXCR, one entry per CDR3 protein. The sample has tens of thousands of distinct CDR3 sequences; 14% are singletons. Sequencing used whole blood. The source of these receptors is an adult who was a healthcare worker with PCR-confirmed SARS-CoV-2 infection or an uninfected control (not recorded which).

V and J are TRBV12-3 or TRBV12-4 and TRBJ2-3; TRBD1 matches at 8 bases. J gave up 6 bases and V 6 bases, and 8 bases lay outside the gene matches. This CDR3 contains 14 residues. The CDR3 loop is CASSNQTGVDTQYF. CDR3 coding DNA: TGTGCCAGCAGCAACCAGACAGGGGTTGATACGCAGTATTTT.

This clonotype was detected only a few times. This chain connects TRBV28 to TRBJ1-2; D is uncertain. The CDR3 runs 12 residues. Trimming removed 2 bases at V and 6 bases at J, with 7 bases between. From germline, CDR1 is MDHEN and CDR2 SYDVKM. The CDR3 is CASSLVWDGYTF. CDR3 nucleotide sequence: TGTGCCAGCAGTTTAGTGTGGGATGGCTACACCTTC.

The chain uses TRBV4-1 and TRBJ2-1; D is uncertain. Germline values: CDR1 MGHRA, CDR2 YSYEKL. The germline V and J ends were trimmed by 0 bases and 4 bases, with 10 bases remaining between them. The CDR3 extends over 15 amino acids. The CDR3 DNA reads TGCGCCAGCAGCCAAGAGGGGTCCATTTACAATGAGCAGTTCTTC. Protein sequence: CASSQEGSIYNEQFF.

This clonotype was seen a handful of times. The chain carries TRBV5-4 and TRBJ1-6; D may be TRBD1 (5 bases). V dropped 4 bases and J dropped 0 bases, with 11 bases sitting between them. The CDR3 is 16 residues long. Germline CDR1 and CDR2: SGHNT and YYREEE (reference sequence). The CDR3 bases are TGTGCCAGCAGCAGGGACGGGAGCTCCTATAATTCACCCCTCCACTTT. Encoded protein: CASSRDGSSYNSPLHF.

In this sample, this clonotype turned up a few times. This chain links TRBV29-1 with TRBJ2-1; perhaps TRBD2 as D (5 bases). Germline V gene lookup returns CDR1 SQVTM and CDR2 ANQGSEA. The CDR3 is made up of 13 amino acids. Trimming removed 7 bases at V and 7 bases at J, with 17 bases between. CDR3 DNA sequence: TGCAGCGCTGCCCGGGGTATCTTTAATGAGCAGTTCTTC. Amino acids: CSAARGIFNEQFF.

In its sample, this clonotype was seen many times. The V and J genes are TRBV28 and TRBJ2-3; D is unclear. Looked up from germline, CDR1 is MDHEN and CDR2 is SYDVKM. The CDR3 has 14 amino acids. The germline V and J ends were trimmed by 3 bases and 4 bases, with 11 bases remaining between them. The CDR3 DNA is TGTGCCAGCAGTTTTAGTCGGGTTTCAGATACGCAGTATTTT. Protein sequence: CASSFSRVSDTQYF.

In the case of this clonotype: One end of the junction varies from germline; a read error may be responsible. The genes are TRBV6-1 and TRBJ1-6; 8 bases align to TRBD1. Germline V gene data show CDR1 as MNHNS and CDR2 as SASEGT. The CDR3 is 15 amino acids. The CDR3 sequence is CVSSAGQGGVSPLHF. DNA for the CDR3: TGTGTCAGCAGTGCCGGACAGGGAGGGGTCTCACCCCTCCACTTT.

This clonotype was counted a few times. The chain employs TRBV18 and TRBJ2-5; D may correspond to TRBD1 or TRBD2 (5 bases each). V was cut by 6 bases and J by 2 bases, with 16 bases left in between. CDR3 length: 15 residues. The germline gives CDR1 KGHSH, CDR2 LQKENI. The CDR3 is CASSSGALPQETQYF. CDR3 DNA sequence: TGTGCCAGCTCGTCCGGGGCCCTCCCTCAAGAGACCCAGTACTTC.

This chain joins TRBV19 and TRBJ1-1; no firm D call. The germline V and J ends were trimmed by 5 bases and 1 base, with 11 bases remaining between them. Germline V lookup: CDR1 LNHDA, CDR2 SQIVND (reference sequence). The CDR3 is 14 residues long. CDR3 in DNA: TGTGCCAGTAGTCTAAGAAGGGAGAACACTGAAGCTTTCTTT. This encodes CASSLRRENTEAFF.

The chain combines TRBV9 with TRBJ2-7, with unresolved D. With 3 bases removed from V and 11 bases from J, the gap between germline ends came to 15 bases. The CDR3 contains 12 residues. Germline lookup yields CDR1 SGDLS and CDR2 YYNGEE. The DNA for the CDR3 is TGTGCCAGCAGCGACGGCCTGGACCCCGAGTACTTC. Its translation is CASSDGLDPEYF. Full variable domain (missing parts from reference TRBV9 and TRBJ2-7): DSGVTQTPKHLITATGQRVTLRCSPRSGDLSVYWYQQSLDQGLQFLIQYYNGEERAKGNILERFSAQQFPDLHSELNLSSLELGDSALYFCASSDGLDPEYFGPGTRLTVT.

There are many counts of this clonotype. The rearrangement links TRBV5-6 to TRBJ1-1, with D perhaps matching TRBD1 (6 bases). Germline V gene data show CDR1 as SGHDT and CDR2 as YYEEEE. Trimming took 2 bases from V and 4 from J, leaving 18 bases between them. The CDR3 contains 16 residues. The CDR3 is CASSFRGAGRSTEAFF. The CDR3 bases are TGTGCCAGCAGCTTTAGGGGGGCCGGAAGGAGCACTGAAGCTTTCTTT.

CDR3 bases: TGCGCCAGCAGCTTCTACAGGAACACAGATACGCAGTATTTT. This codes for CASSFYRNTDTQYF. The V gene is TRBV5-1, the J gene TRBJ2-3; TRBD1 might be the D (5 bases). Trimming left V 2 bases short and J 2 bases short, with 9 bases between. CDR3 size: 14 residues. Germline CDR1 SGHRS, CDR2 YFSETQ.

This rearrangement joins TRBV4-1 to TRBJ2-1; 10 bases are a match to TRBD2. V shed 1 base, J shed 5 bases, and the junction held 5 bases outside the gene matches. This CDR3 has 16 amino acids. From germline, CDR1 is MGHRA and CDR2 YSYEKL. The CDR3 DNA is TGCGCCAGCAGCCAAGCGGGACTAGCGTTAAACAATGAGCAGTTCTTC. Translated: CASSQAGLALNNEQFF.

This clonotype was seen repeatedly, ten times or more. The rearrangement uses TRBV9 and TRBJ1-1; no definite D call. CDR3 length equals 13 residues. Germline CDR1 SGDLS, CDR2 YYNGEE. V lost 0 bases and J lost 1, with 4 bases in between. CDR3 DNA sequence: TGTGCCAGCAGCGTAGCTGAGAACACTGAAGCTTTCTTT. It is translated as CASSVAENTEAFF.

This clonotype has a count of ten or more. V is TRBV6-1 and J is TRBJ1-4; 11 bases fit TRBD1. The V and J ends lost 1 base and 6 bases, in that order; junction bases with no gene match: 7. The germline CDR1 and CDR2 sequences are MNHNS and SASEGT. The CDR3 covers 17 residues. The CDR3 loop is CASSEGTGGERDEKLFF. CDR3 in DNA: TGTGCCAGCAGTGAAGGGACAGGGGGCGAGAGAGATGAAAAACTGTTTTTT.

The J gene is TRBJ2-2, the V gene TRBV24-1, with D possibly being TRBD1 (5 bases). This CDR3 spans 14 amino acids. Germline values: CDR1 KGHDR, CDR2 SFDVKD. Trimming took off 4 bases at V and 1 base at J, with 6 bases between the two ends. CDR3 DNA sequence: TGTGCCACCAGTGAAAGGGGGAACACCGGGGAGCTGTTTTTT. Translation gives CATSERGNTGELFF.

This clonotype was recorded at least ten times. The chain recombines TRBV29-1 with TRBJ1-1; possibly TRBD1 for D (5 bases). Germline-derived CDR1 and CDR2 are SQVTM and ANQGSEA. This CDR3 is 13 amino acids long. The CDR3 loop reads CTSAGQGNTEAFF. The CDR3 DNA reads as TGCACCTCCGCGGGGCAGGGTAACACTGAAGCTTTCTTT.

This clonotype was picked up a small number of times. The V gene is TRBV7-2, the J gene TRBJ2-2, with D unclear. V was clipped by 5 bases and J by 0 bases, with 7 bases between them. CDR3 length equals 14 residues. Germline-derived CDR1 and CDR2 are SGHTA and FQGNSA. The CDR3 is CASSRLANTGELFF. Here the CDR3 DNA reads TGTGCCAGCAGCCGGCTAGCGAACACCGGGGAGCTGTTTTTT.

This clonotype was detected a few times. The chain is built from TRBV29-1 and TRBJ2-7; D is possibly TRBD1 or TRBD2 (6 bases each). This CDR3 region has 17 residues. V was trimmed by 0 bases and J by 3 bases, leaving 21 bases between them. The V gene's germline CDR1 is SQVTM and CDR2 ANQGSEA. The chain's CDR3 is CSVEDSRGGMQIYEQYF. DNA of the CDR3: TGCAGCGTTGAAGATTCTAGAGGGGGGATGCAGATCTACGAGCAGTACTTC.

This clonotype has just a few counts. The chain carries TRBV12-3 or TRBV12-4 and TRBJ2-7; 7 bases map to TRBD2. V lost 2 bases and J lost 9; bases outside the gene matches: 13. The CDR3 spans 15 residues. This CDR3 is CASSLSAGVGRVQYF. Written as DNA, the CDR3 is TGTGCCAGCAGTTTATCCGCGGGGGTGGGGCGTGTGCAGTACTTC.

The J gene is TRBJ2-1, the V gene TRBV24-1, with 9 positions matching TRBD2. This CDR3 comprises 15 residues. CDR1 and CDR2 (germline): KGHDR, SFDVKD. Unmatched junction bases numbered 2, after V lost 1 base and J lost 5 bases. The CDR3 reads CATSDFERGDNEQFF. CDR3 nucleotide sequence: TGTGCCACCAGTGATTTCGAGCGGGGGGACAATGAGCAGTTCTTC.

This clonotype was found a few times. The J gene is TRBJ2-5, the V gene TRBV5-1, with a tentative D call TRBD1 (5 bases). V was clipped by 4 bases and J by 4 bases, with 11 bases between them. The V gene's germline CDR1 is SGHRS and CDR2 YFSETQ. The length of the CDR3 is 13 residues. For the CDR3, the DNA is TGCGCCAGCAGCAAGGGTGGGGCAGAGACCCAGTACTTC. Translated: CASSKGGAETQYF.

The chain has TRBV5-1 and TRBJ2-4; 8 bases fit TRBD1. V shed 2 bases and J 8 bases; nucleotides not matched to a gene: 6. The V gene's germline CDR1 is SGHRS and CDR2 YFSETQ. This CDR3 is built from 14 residues. CDR3 amino acids: CASSFGQGGYIQYF. The DNA for the CDR3 is TGCGCCAGCAGCTTTGGACAGGGTGGTTACATTCAGTACTTC.

V gene TRBV9 combines with J gene TRBJ1-4; D uncertain. This CDR3 comprises 15 residues. V was shortened by 4 bases and J by 8 bases, with 18 bases between the two germline ends. Germline V gene lookup returns CDR1 SGDLS and CDR2 YYNGEE. The CDR3 sequence is CASSHPRVGEEKLFF. CDR3 nucleotides: TGTGCCAGCAGCCATCCGCGGGTCGGTGAAGAAAAACTGTTTTTT.

This clonotype was detected many times. This rearrangement joins TRBV7-9 to TRBJ2-2; no clear D. Germline CDR1 SEHNR, CDR2 FQNEAQ (reference sequence). Trimming took off 6 bases at V and 8 bases at J, with 13 bases between the two ends. The CDR3 length is 13 residues. This CDR3 reads CASRLRVEGELFF. In DNA form, the CDR3 reads TGTGCCAGCAGATTAAGGGTCGAGGGGGAGCTGTTTTTT.

This clonotype came up many times. The chain recombines TRBV29-1 with TRBJ2-6; D is unresolved. The germline V gene encodes CDR1 SQVTM and CDR2 ANQGSEA. The CDR3 extends over 13 amino acids. Trimming took off 4 bases at V and 4 bases at J, with 8 bases between the two ends. This chain's CDR3 is CSVGGRGANVLTF. CDR3 bases: TGCAGCGTTGGCGGACGGGGGGCCAACGTCCTGACTTTC.

This chain links TRBV10-3 with TRBJ2-3; tentative D call: TRBD2 (6 bases). This CDR3 is built from 13 residues. V was trimmed by 8 bases and J by 3 bases, leaving 12 bases between them. Germline V gene lookup returns CDR1 ENHRY and CDR2 SYGVKD. The CDR3 DNA sequence: TGTGCCATCCTTCTGGGGGGAACAGATACGCAGTATTTT. Its protein is CAILLGGTDTQYF.

The chain combines TRBV30 with TRBJ1-4, with D perhaps TRBD1 (5 bases). Trimming shortened V by 1 base and J by 8 bases, and 14 bases separated the two germline ends. Germline V CDR1 and CDR2: GTSNPN, SVGIG (reference sequence). The CDR3 is 14 amino acids. The CDR3 coding sequence is TGTGCCTGGAGTGAGGGGATTTTCGGGGAAAAACTGTTTTTT. Its translation: CAWSEGIFGEKLFF.

The V gene is TRBV28, the J gene TRBJ2-7; TRBD1 matches 7 bases. After removal of 6 bases from V and 2 bases from J, the junction contained 10 bases not matched to a gene. Looked up from germline, CDR1 is MDHEN and CDR2 is SYDVKM. The CDR3 covers 15 residues. The CDR3 nucleotides read TGTGCCAGCAGACTACCGGGACAGACAGCCTACGAGCAGTACTTC. Translated: CASRLPGQTAYEQYF.

This clonotype was seen a few times. This chain links TRBV27 with TRBJ1-2; 7 nucleotides match TRBD1. V trimming: 6 bases; J trimming: 6 bases; junction bases outside the gene matches: 7. The CDR3 contains 13 residues. Germline V gene data show CDR1 as MNHEY and CDR2 as SMNVEV (reference sequence). CDR3 amino acids: CASRTGWLDGYTF. DNA of the CDR3: TGTGCCAGCAGGACAGGGTGGCTCGATGGCTACACCTTC.

This clonotype showed up just a few times. The chain joins TRBV6-5 to TRBJ1-1; D unclear. The V end lost 7 bases, the J end lost 1 base, and 13 bases lay between the germline ends. The CDR3 loop spans 14 amino acids. CDR1 is MNHEY, CDR2 SVGAGI, per germline. CDR3 DNA sequence: TGTGCCAGCAATGTTGGACTCCCGAACACTGAAGCTTTCTTT. This gives the protein CASNVGLPNTEAFF.

This clonotype occurred a few times. The rearrangement joins TRBV6-4 to TRBJ2-3, with 12 nucleotides matching TRBD2. V shed 1 base and J 4 bases; nucleotides not matched to a gene: 3. The length of the CDR3 is 16 residues. Germline assignment: CDR1 MRHNA and CDR2 SNTAGT. CDR3 DNA sequence: TGTGCCAGCAGTGACTACGCTAGCGGGGGGGCAGATACGCAGTATTTT. This codes for CASSDYASGGADTQYF.